Listed below are T cell receptor beta chains from one sample, sequenced in a study of blood T cell repertoires in COVID-19. The table came from immunoSEQ multiplex PCR; TCRdb's copy has only in-frame clones and leaves some out. Here the sample spans a few hundred thousand clones, 80% to 90% being singletons. Sequencing was performed on peripheral blood. Receptors originate from a woman aged 45-59 years with COVID-19, enrolled during active disease. The CDR3 runs from the conserved cysteine through the conserved F or W. Fields, in order: CDR3 DNA, CDR3 protein, D gene, V gene, clone size, J gene. A D gene is named only where the DNA matches it firmly. The size of a clone is reported for some rows only, either as once, few or many, or as a class for expanded clones.

TGCGCCAGCAAACTACGCCCACAGGAGGGCTACACCTTC | CASKLRPQEGYTF | - | TRBV5-1 | - | TRBJ1-2
TGCGCCAGCAGCTCCAGACAGGGTACCTACAATGAGCAGTTCTTC | CASSSRQGTYNEQFF | TRBD1 | TRBV5-1 | - | TRBJ2-1
TGTGCCAGCAGCCGCGGACTAGCCGAGACCCAGTACTTC | CASSRGLAETQYF | TRBD2 | TRBV7-2 | once | TRBJ2-5
TGTGCCAGCAGCTTCCGGGACAGGTCCTACGAGCAGTACTTC | CASSFRDRSYEQYF | TRBD1 | TRBV5-6 | - | TRBJ2-7
TGTGCCGCCGGACAGTTGGGTGAGCAGTTCTTC | CAAGQLGEQFF | - | TRBV19 | - | TRBJ2-1
TGTGCCATCAGCTTACAGGGGATCACTGAAGCTTTCTTT | CAISLQGITEAFF | TRBD1 | TRBV10-3 | - | TRBJ1-1
TGTGCCAGCAGCCTCGGGACAAAGTATAATTCACCCCTCCACTTT | CASSLGTKYNSPLHF | - | TRBV9 | - | TRBJ1-6
TGTGCCAGCAGCTTCACCGCCTCGTACGGCGGGGAGCTGTTTTTT | CASSFTASYGGELFF | - | TRBV7-6 | - | TRBJ2-2
TGTGCCAGCAAGACGGGACAGGGGGCACATGGCTACACCTTC | CASKTGQGAHGYTF | TRBD1 | TRBV2 | - | TRBJ1-2
TGTGCCAGCAGTGAGACAGGGTTTGGGGACACTGAAGCTTTCTTT | CASSETGFGDTEAFF | TRBD1 | TRBV6-2/TRBV6-3 | - | TRBJ1-1
TGCGCCAGCAGCTTGGCCCAGACAGGGGTTGGGCAGACCCAGTACTTC | CASSLAQTGVGQTQYF | TRBD1 | TRBV5-1 | - | TRBJ2-5
TGTGCCAGCAGCCAAGGAAGCGGGAGTCCCTACAATGAGCAGTTCTTC | CASSQGSGSPYNEQFF | TRBD2 | TRBV4-2 | - | TRBJ2-1
TGTGCCAGCAGCGAAAGCGGGAGCTACGAGCAGTACTTC | CASSESGSYEQYF | TRBD2 | TRBV27 | once | TRBJ2-7
TGTGCCAGCTCACTACTATCACGACAGGGTGAAGCTTTCTTT | CASSLLSRQGEAFF | TRBD1 | TRBV18 | - | TRBJ1-1
TGTGCCAGCAGCTTGATGCAGGGGGCCGCCACTGAAGCTTTCTTT | CASSLMQGAATEAFF | TRBD1 | TRBV5-4 | - | TRBJ1-1
TGCGCCAGCAGCCCATTGGGGGGGGTCACAGATACGCAGTATTTT | CASSPLGGVTDTQYF | TRBD2 | TRBV5-1 | - | TRBJ2-3
TGTGCCAGCGAAGGGGGTGGCGGGAGGCCCTTAATCGAGCAGTTCTTC | CASEGGGGRPLIEQFF | TRBD2 | TRBV2 | - | TRBJ2-1
TGCGCCAGCAGTGAGTCGTGGCGGGACGACAATGAGCAGTTCTTC | CASSESWRDDNEQFF | - | TRBV10-1 | - | TRBJ2-1
TGCAGCGCGACAGGGGGCTGGGATACGCAGTATTTT | CSATGGWDTQYF | TRBD1 | TRBV29-1 | - | TRBJ2-3
TGTGCCAGCAGCCCAGGGACAGGGGGCCTCTATGGCTACACCTTC | CASSPGTGGLYGYTF | TRBD1 | TRBV7-2 | - | TRBJ1-2
TGTGCCAGCAGCGAGGGCCTCGAAGGGACCGGGGAGCTGTTTTTT | CASSEGLEGTGELFF | - | TRBV7-9 | - | TRBJ2-2
TGTGCCAGCAGTAGGAGGGACAGGCTTTCTGGAAACACCATATATTTT | CASSRRDRLSGNTIYF | TRBD1 | TRBV6-6 | - | TRBJ1-3
TGTGCCAGCTCACCAGGGGCGACGTCGGGTGAGCAGTACTTC | CASSPGATSGEQYF | - | TRBV18 | - | TRBJ2-7
TGTGCCAGCAGCCGTGGCCCGGGACAGGGCTCCTACGAGCAGTACTTC | CASSRGPGQGSYEQYF | TRBD1 | TRBV5-6 | - | TRBJ2-7
TGTGCCACCAGCAGAGAAGCACTTAATGAAAAACTGTTTTTT | CATSREALNEKLFF | - | TRBV15 | - | TRBJ1-4
TGCGCCAGCAGCCAAGTACGGACTTACGAGCAGTACTTC | CASSQVRTYEQYF | - | TRBV4-3 | - | TRBJ2-7
TGTGCCAGCAGCTTGGGCGCGACAGGGGGGAATCACGAGCAGTACTTC | CASSLGATGGNHEQYF | TRBD1 | TRBV5-4 | few | TRBJ2-7
TGTGCTAGTGATGGAGCGGGAGGGTACGAGCAGTACTTC | CASDGAGGYEQYF | TRBD2 | TRBV12-5 | - | TRBJ2-7
TGTGCCAGCAGCCAAGTCGAGGGGGCTGTCACTGAAGCTTTCTTT | CASSQVEGAVTEAFF | TRBD1 | TRBV14 | - | TRBJ1-1
TGTGCCAGCAGCTTAGAGGGCGCAGGGGCCCGCTACGGCTACACCTTC | CASSLEGAGARYGYTF | - | TRBV7-8 | - | TRBJ1-2
TGCAGCGTTGTCCTAGCGGGGGTACTACTTAGCTCCTACAATGAGCAGTTCTTC | CSVVLAGVLLSSYNEQFF | TRBD2 | TRBV29-1 | - | TRBJ2-1
TGTGCCAGCAGCCCTAGCGGGAGGAGCACAGATACGCAGTATTTT | CASSPSGRSTDTQYF | TRBD2 | TRBV3-1/TRBV3-2 | - | TRBJ2-3
TGTGCCAGCAGCCGAGTCTCTGGGGCCAACGTCCTGACTTTC | CASSRVSGANVLTF | - | TRBV7-9 | - | TRBJ2-6
TGCGCCAGCAGCACTCGGGGGGGAAACACTGAAGCTTTCTTT | CASSTRGGNTEAFF | - | TRBV4-3 | - | TRBJ1-1
TGTGCCAGCAGGAGAAAACCGGGACAGGGTTTTTTCGATGAAAAACTGTTTTTT | CASRRKPGQGFFDEKLFF | TRBD1 | TRBV7-9 | - | TRBJ1-4
TGTGCCAGCAGCCCAAACAGATACGGGGAGCTGTTTTTT | CASSPNRYGELFF | - | TRBV3-1/TRBV3-2 | - | TRBJ2-2
TGTGCCAGCAGTGCGACAGGGAGAACCTACAATGAGCAGTTCTTC | CASSATGRTYNEQFF | TRBD1 | TRBV5-4 | - | TRBJ2-1
TGCGCCATGGGACTCGCAGGATACTCTGGAAACACCATATATTTT | CAMGLAGYSGNTIYF | - | TRBV29-1 | - | TRBJ1-3
TGTGCCAGCAATCAGTCCCCGGGAGGAAACATTCAGTACTTC | CASNQSPGGNIQYF | TRBD2 | TRBV11-2 | - | TRBJ2-4
TGTGCCGTCTCAGGGGGAACAGATACGCAGTATTTT | CAVSGGTDTQYF | TRBD1 | TRBV10-3 | - | TRBJ2-3
TGCGCCAGCAGCCAAGAAGGCAGGGAAGAGACCCAGTACTTC | CASSQEGREETQYF | - | TRBV4-1 | - | TRBJ2-5
TGTGCCAGCAGCTTAGTTCACTACACCGGGGAGCTGTTTTTT | CASSLVHYTGELFF | - | TRBV7-2 | - | TRBJ2-2
TGTGCCAGCAGCCAAGATCCTAGCGGGAGAGGAGATACGCAGTATTTT | CASSQDPSGRGDTQYF | TRBD2 | TRBV3-1/TRBV3-2 | - | TRBJ2-3
TGTGCCACAGCAACCGAGCGGAACTATGGCTACACCTTC | CATATERNYGYTF | - | TRBV2 | - | TRBJ1-2
TGTGCCAGCAGCGTTACACAGGGCCTCCTCTCTGGGGCCAACGTCCTGACTTTC | CASSVTQGLLSGANVLTF | - | TRBV11-2 | - | TRBJ2-6
TGTGCCAGCAGCTTCCGAAAGGAGACTGAAGCTTTCTTT | CASSFRKETEAFF | - | TRBV7-3 | - | TRBJ1-1
TGCAGCGGGGGTCTGCAGGGGAACACTGAAGCTTTCTTT | CSGGLQGNTEAFF | - | TRBV29-1 | - | TRBJ1-1
TGTGCCAGCAGCCAAAGACAGGGGGCAAGGGAAAAACTGTTTTTT | CASSQRQGAREKLFF | TRBD1 | TRBV3-1/TRBV3-2 | few | TRBJ1-4
TGCGCCAGCAGCTTCGCAGGTCCGACTGAAGCTTTCTTT | CASSFAGPTEAFF | - | TRBV5-1 | - | TRBJ1-1
TGCGCCAGCAGAAGGACAGGGGCCGAAAATGAAAAACTGTTTTTT | CASRRTGAENEKLFF | TRBD1 | TRBV5-1 | - | TRBJ1-4
TGTGCCAGCAGCTTAATCAAGATCCGGCAGGGGTTTCTCCACAATGAGCAGTTCTTC | CASSLIKIRQGFLHNEQFF | - | TRBV7-3 | - | TRBJ2-1
TGCAGCGTCTTACTAGCGGGAGGTAATGAGCAGTTCTTC | CSVLLAGGNEQFF | TRBD2 | TRBV29-1 | - | TRBJ2-1
TGTGCCAGCAGCTTACAGGGTGTTGAAAAACTGTTTTTT | CASSLQGVEKLFF | - | TRBV7-2 | - | TRBJ1-4
TGTGCTAGTGGCTTGGGACTACATGAAGCTTTCTTT | CASGLGLHEAFF | - | TRBV12-5 | - | TRBJ1-1
TGTGCCAGCAGAGGGACAGGGGGATCCTACGAGCAGTACTTC | CASRGTGGSYEQYF | TRBD1 | TRBV6-5 | - | TRBJ2-7
TGTGCCTGGAGTGTAGCGTTTGGGGAGCCCACCGGGGAGCTGTTTTTT | CAWSVAFGEPTGELFF | - | TRBV30 | - | TRBJ2-2
TGTGCCAGCAGTTTTCGGGGTCCCGGCTATGGCTACACCTTC | CASSFRGPGYGYTF | - | TRBV27 | - | TRBJ1-2
TGTGCCACCAGCACGGGACAGAAGAATGAAAAACTGTTTTTT | CATSTGQKNEKLFF | TRBD1 | TRBV15 | - | TRBJ1-4
TGTGCCAGCTCACCGGGACAGGGGGAGCGCGAGCAGTACTTC | CASSPGQGEREQYF | TRBD1 | TRBV18 | - | TRBJ2-7